This T cell receptor beta chain stems from a study of high-grade serous ovarian cancer treatment subgroups. Clones were sequenced by immunoSEQ multiplex PCR, and TCRdb holds only the in-frame ones, with some missing. This table has approximately 17,000 clones, about 76% appearing once. Tumor samples were obtained before definitive surgery or chemotherapy. The J segment lost 6 bases and the V segment lost 0 bases, leaving 10 bases of the junction unmatched. The CDR3 runs 17 residues. The V gene's germline CDR1 is LNHDA and CDR2 SQIVND (reference sequence). This clone was seen a few times. The TCR comes from a human donor with high-grade serous ovarian cancer. The chain couples TRBV19 to TRBJ2-1; 8 bases are shared with TRBD2. The sequencing input was tumor tissue. The CDR3 loop reads CASSIEGSGARGNEQFF. The DNA of the CDR3 is TGTGCCAGTAGTATAGAGGGTAGCGGGGCCCGCGGCAATGAGCAGTTCTTC.